This is a list of T cell receptor beta chains from one sample in a study of tumor-infiltrating lymphocytes in primary liver carcinoma. TCRdb re-called the multiplex PCR reads through MiXCR, storing one row per CDR3 protein. The sample yields about 200,000 distinct CDR3 sequences, about two thirds seen once. Material: peripheral blood. These receptors originate from a woman aged 60-75 years with primary liver carcinoma and hepatitis B virus infection. Both conserved end residues are part of each CDR3. A D gene is named only where the DNA matches it firmly. Rows may omit the clone size; those that give it use once, few, many or a size class.

D: .; size: many; V: TRBV29-1; J: TRBJ1-1; DNA: TGCAGCGTTGAAGATCTGCGGGGACGGACTGAAGCTTTCTTT; CDR3: CSVEDLRGRTEAFF
D: TRBD2; size: .; V: TRBV7-9; J: TRBJ2-1; DNA: TGTGCCAGCAGCCCCGGGACTAGCGTCTACAATGAGCAGTTCTTC; CDR3: CASSPGTSVYNEQFF
D: .; size: .; V: TRBV11-3; J: TRBJ1-2; DNA: TGTGCCAGCAGAACCTCTGGGGGATCTAACTATGACTACACCTTC; CDR3: CASRTSGGSNYDYTF
D: .; size: .; V: TRBV13; J: TRBJ1-2; DNA: TGTGCCAGCAGCTTAGGAACGTGGGGTAGCTATGGCTACACCTTC; CDR3: CASSLGTWGSYGYTF
D: .; size: many; V: TRBV11-2; J: TRBJ2-1; DNA: TGTGCCAGCAGCTTAGTTGCCGGGAGTAAGGGTGAGCAGTTCTTC; CDR3: CASSLVAGSKGEQFF
D: TRBD1; size: .; V: TRBV29-1; J: TRBJ1-1; DNA: TGCAGTGTGTCCGGGACAGGGGTGGGGAACACTGAAGCTTTCTTT; CDR3: CSVSGTGVGNTEAFF
D: .; size: .; V: TRBV7-9; J: TRBJ2-1; DNA: TGTGCCAGCAGCCCCGGGATTAGCTGGATAAACAATGAGCAGTTCTTC; CDR3: CASSPGISWINNEQFF
D: .; size: .; V: TRBV12-3/TRBV12-4; J: TRBJ1-5; DNA: TGTGCCAGCAGTTTTTTATCAGGGGACCAGCCCCAGCATTTT; CDR3: CASSFLSGDQPQHF
D: .; size: many; V: TRBV29-1; J: TRBJ2-3; DNA: TGCAGCGTTCAACGGTCCCCAGATACGCAGTATTTT; CDR3: CSVQRSPDTQYF
D: .; size: .; V: TRBV9; J: TRBJ1-1; DNA: TGTGCCAGCAGCCCCCCGGGGGGATTGAACACTGAAGCTTTCTTT; CDR3: CASSPPGGLNTEAFF
D: .; size: .; V: TRBV11-3; J: TRBJ2-2; DNA: TGTACCAGCAGCACAAGGGGGGGATACACCGGGGAGCTGTTTTTT; CDR3: CTSSTRGGYTGELFF
D: TRBD1; size: many; V: TRBV29-1; J: TRBJ1-2; DNA: TGCAGCGTTGGAGGGGAGGGGGCCGTGGCTAACTATGGCTACACCTTC; CDR3: CSVGGEGAVANYGYTF
D: .; size: few; V: TRBV6-1; J: TRBJ1-1; DNA: TGTGCCAGCAGTGGGCAGACACCGTGGCACGCTTTCTTT; CDR3: CASSGQTPWHAFF
D: .; size: .; V: TRBV30; J: TRBJ2-2; DNA: TGTGCCATCACAGGTAGAGACACCGGGGAGCTGTTTTTT; CDR3: CAITGRDTGELFF
D: .; size: .; V: TRBV28; J: TRBJ1-2; DNA: TGTGCCAGCAGTTCCGGACCCTGGGGTGGCTACACCTTC; CDR3: CASSSGPWGGYTF
D: .; size: .; V: TRBV28; J: TRBJ1-2; DNA: TGTGCCAGCAAGGCACTTGGAGGAGGAATCTATTGCTACACCTTC; CDR3: CASKALGGGIYCYTF
D: .; size: .; V: TRBV6-5; J: TRBJ2-7; DNA: TGTGCCAGCAGTTACTCGACGAAGACAGGCTCCCGCGAGCAGTACTTC; CDR3: CASSYSTKTGSREQYF
D: TRBD1; size: .; V: TRBV11-2; J: TRBJ2-7; DNA: TGTGACAACAGCCCCATTCGGAGGCAGCGTACAGGGGGCTACGAGCAGTACTTC; CDR3: CDNSPIRRQRTGGYEQYF
D: .; size: .; V: TRBV14; J: TRBJ1-2; DNA: TGTGCCAGCAGCCAAGATTGGCGCTTTTCAGGCGGCGGGTTTGGCTACACCTTC; CDR3: CASSQDWRFSGGGFGYTF
D: .; size: .; V: TRBV11-2; J: TRBJ2-2; DNA: TGTGCCAGCAGCTTAGGGCAAGCGAGAGTGCGCACCGGGGAGTTGTTTTTT; CDR3: CASSLGQARVRTGELFF
D: .; size: few; V: TRBV28; J: TRBJ1-1; DNA: TGTGCCAGCAGCTCAGAACCACGCCAGGTGACCGGGGCGAACACTGAAGCTTTCTTT; CDR3: CASSSEPRQVTGANTEAFF
D: TRBD2; size: few; V: TRBV14; J: TRBJ2-1; DNA: TGTACCAGCAGCCAAGATCGGGGCGGGAGGAGCGATGAGCAGTTCTTC; CDR3: CTSSQDRGGRSDEQFF